This T cell receptor beta chain was identified during a study of blood T cell repertoires in COVID-19. In the original analysis: Estimation of nucleated cell counts was performed using reference gene primer amplification. The table came from immunoSEQ multiplex PCR; TCRdb's copy has only in-frame clones and leaves some out. The DNA was the basis for D and trimming; V, J and clone size are from that table. This table holds roughly 300,000 clones, around 83% found once. The CDR3 has 16 residues. The sequenced sample consisted of peripheral blood. The V call is TRBV1, the J call TRBJ2-1; the tabulated D call, TRBD2, remains unverified against the DNA. TRBV1 counts as a pseudogene. The source of this sequence is a woman aged 50 to 65 with acute or convalescent COVID-19. CDR3 bases: TGCACCAGCAGCCTCGCCGGCCCTCCCCGGGAGGTGGAGCAGTTCTTC. It translates to CTSSLAGPPREVEQFF.